This entry features one TCR beta chain sequence. The target antigen is unknown. Researchers ran the PCR with 60 Vbeta and 13 Jbeta primers. The table came from immunoSEQ multiplex PCR; TCRdb's copy has only in-frame clones and leaves some out. The sample carries about 89,000 clones, 85% recorded once. This sample is part of a study of cytomegalovirus exposure and HLA in healthy donors. Study-wide points: An analysis was carried out later, and it reportedly showed fewer N-insertions in an Asian-associated ancestry cluster than the roughly 670-donor mean.

The CDR3 is 13 amino acids. CDR1 and CDR2 from the germline V gene are MNHEY and SVGAGI. V was shortened by 2 bases and J by 3 bases, with 7 bases between the two germline ends. The sequence was collected from a man aged 35 to 55 in good health and CMV-seropositive. This chain links TRBV6-5 with TRBJ1-2; TRBD1 is a possible D gene (6 bases). Sequences were obtained from PBMCs. Here the CDR3 DNA reads TGTGCCAGCAGTTACGACAGGCACTATGGCTACACCTTC. Its protein product is CASSYDRHYGYTF.